The 13 T cell receptor beta chains given below trace back to one sample, sequenced in a study of cytomegalovirus exposure and HLA in healthy donors. Researchers ran the PCR with 60 Vbeta and 13 Jbeta primers. The repertoire was sequenced with immunoSEQ multiplex PCR; TCRdb's copy has only in-frame clones and lacks some. Here the sample spans around 120,000 clones, 60% to 85% being singletons. Material: PBMCs. The source of these receptors is a female donor in good health and CMV-seropositive.

The chain recombines TRBV6-5 with TRBJ1-2; no clear D. This CDR3 contains 15 residues. V gave up 5 bases and J gave up 4 bases, with 17 bases separating them. Germline-derived CDR1 and CDR2 are MNHEY and SVGAGI. The CDR3 sequence: CASSPRLGVGYGYTF. The DNA for the CDR3 is TGTGCCAGCAGTCCACGACTAGGAGTTGGCTATGGCTACACCTTC.

The gene calls are TRBV4-1 and TRBJ2-7, with D tentatively TRBD2 (5 bases). Germline loops: CDR1 MGHRA, CDR2 YSYEKL. This CDR3 contains 14 residues. V was cut by 4 bases and J by 5 bases, with 15 bases left in between. The CDR3 reads CASSPLSSGDEQYF. CDR3 nucleotide sequence: TGCGCCAGCAGCCCTCTAAGTTCCGGGGACGAGCAGTACTTC.

The chain is built from TRBV9 and TRBJ2-5, with 7 bases fitting TRBD2. This CDR3 contains 14 residues. Germline V CDR1 and CDR2: SGDLS, YYNGEE. J lost 3 bases, V lost 2 bases, and 4 bases had no gene match. DNA for the CDR3: TGTGCCAGCAGCGTCGGGACTAAAAAAGAGACCCAGTACTTC. Its translation is CASSVGTKKETQYF.

This clone has just one count. The rearrangement uses TRBV5-1 and TRBJ2-1, with D possibly being TRBD2 (7 bases). Trimming cost V 2 bases and J 7 bases, with 19 bases left between them. The CDR3 extends over 16 amino acids. Per germline, CDR1 SGHRS and CDR2 YFSETQ. The CDR3 region has the DNA TGCGCCAGCAGCTTAAGTGGACTAGGGGGGTCGAATGAGCAGTTCTTC. Its protein is CASSLSGLGGSNEQFF.

V is TRBV30 and J is TRBJ2-7; D remains ambiguous. The V gene lost 3 bases and the J gene lost 3 bases, with 12 bases spanning the gap. This CDR3 is built from 13 residues. Per germline, CDR1 GTSNPN and CDR2 SVGIG (reference sequence). This CDR3 reads CAWSATRFYEQYF. In DNA form, the CDR3 reads TGTGCCTGGAGCGCGACGAGGTTCTACGAGCAGTACTTC.

This clone was seen just once. The chain uses TRBV6-5 and TRBJ2-2; TRBD2 might be the D (5 bases). The CDR3 has 13 amino acids. In germline, CDR1 is MNHEY, CDR2 SVGAGI. V was trimmed by 2 bases and J by 8 bases, leaving 9 bases between them. The CDR3 is CASSYVRGGELFF. CDR3 nucleotide sequence: TGTGCCAGCAGTTACGTACGGGGTGGGGAGCTGTTTTTT.

This clone was counted a single time. The chain couples TRBV5-1 to TRBJ2-3; TRBD2 might be the D (5 bases). CDR3 length equals 14 residues. Germline V gene sequence: CDR1 SGHRS, CDR2 YFSETQ. V lost 0 bases and J lost 6, with 11 bases in between. CDR3 bases: TGCGCCAGCAGCTTGGAGAGGGTCCGCGATACGCAGTATTTT. Its protein product is CASSLERVRDTQYF.

The V call is TRBV29-1, the J call TRBJ2-5, with 13 bases that match TRBD2. The length of the CDR3 is 16 residues. The trim removed 1 base at V and 4 bases at J, leaving 6 bases unmatched. Germline lookup yields CDR1 SQVTM and CDR2 ANQGSEA. Here the CDR3 reads CSVEGTSGSPPETQYF. CDR3 sequence (DNA): TGCAGCGTTGAAGGGACTAGCGGGAGCCCGCCAGAGACCCAGTACTTC.

The chain combines TRBV6-1 with TRBJ2-4; D call uncertain. V lost 6 bases to trimming and J lost 6 bases, with 12 bases between them. The CDR3 runs to 13 residues. Germline CDR1 reads MNHNS; CDR2 reads SASEGT. CDR3 coding DNA: TGTGCCAGCAGCGCGATCGGGTCAAACATTCAGTACTTC. Amino acids: CASSAIGSNIQYF.

Worth noting for this clone: At the DNA level, this CDR3 is encoded by other sequences in the same sample as well. The J gene is TRBJ2-7, the V gene TRBV5-1; weak D call: TRBD2 (6 bases). CDR3 length: 13 amino acids. Germline V gene lookup returns CDR1 SGHRS and CDR2 YFSETQ. Trimming cost V 4 bases and J 2 bases, with 10 bases left between them. The chain's CDR3 is CASSPGTAYEQYF. The CDR3 DNA is TGCGCCAGCAGCCCTGGGACTGCCTACGAGCAGTACTTC.

The chain recombines TRBV19 with TRBJ2-1; 10 positions agree with TRBD1. The V gene's germline CDR1 is LNHDA and CDR2 SQIVND (reference sequence). The CDR3 length is 17 residues. The V and J ends lost 5 bases and 2 bases, in that order; junction bases with no gene match: 9. This chain's CDR3 is CASSVFPGTGAYNEQFF. The CDR3 DNA reads as TGTGCCAGTAGTGTCTTCCCCGGGACAGGGGCCTACAATGAGCAGTTCTTC.

This chain connects TRBV6-6 to TRBJ1-4; D not resolved. Looked up from germline, CDR1 is MNHNY and CDR2 is SVGAGI (reference sequence). The CDR3 is 16 residues long. V gave up 2 bases and J gave up 0 bases, with 10 bases separating them. The CDR3 nucleotides read TGTGCCAGCAGTTACGGTCAGATAACAACTAATGAAAAACTGTTTTTT. As protein: CASSYGQITTNEKLFF.

J is TRBJ2-3 and V is TRBV2; 10 bases agree with TRBD2. Looked up from germline, CDR1 is SNHLY and CDR2 is FYNNEI. The CDR3 spans 15 residues. With 6 bases clipped from V and 3 bases from J, the junction kept 6 bases outside the gene matches. CDR3 amino acids: CASSTRTSGTDTQYF. The CDR3 DNA sequence: TGTGCCAGCAGCACTCGGACTAGCGGAACAGATACGCAGTATTTT.